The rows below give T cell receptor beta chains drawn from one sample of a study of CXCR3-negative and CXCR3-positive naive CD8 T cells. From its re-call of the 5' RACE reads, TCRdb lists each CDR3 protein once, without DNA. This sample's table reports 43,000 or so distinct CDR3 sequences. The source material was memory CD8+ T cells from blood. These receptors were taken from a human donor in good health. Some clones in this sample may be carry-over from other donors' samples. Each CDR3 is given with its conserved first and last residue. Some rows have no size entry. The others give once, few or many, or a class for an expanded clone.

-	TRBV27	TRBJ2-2	CASSLTDSTGELFF
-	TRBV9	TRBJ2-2	CASSVPLAGGYTGELFF
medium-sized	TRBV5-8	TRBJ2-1	CASSLAGSYNEQFF
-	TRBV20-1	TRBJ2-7	CSARERGQFSYEQYF
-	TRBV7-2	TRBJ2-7	CASSFPIGGTYEQYF
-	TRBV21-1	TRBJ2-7	CASSKAGTVDYEQYF
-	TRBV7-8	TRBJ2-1	CASSEMIASYNEQFF
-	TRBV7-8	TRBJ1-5	CASSLGFPFNYYSNQPQHF
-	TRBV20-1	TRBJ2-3	CSARPQGDTQYF
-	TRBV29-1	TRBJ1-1	CSVSLAGGAEAFF
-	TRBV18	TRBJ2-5	CASSPLSAGDYQETQYF
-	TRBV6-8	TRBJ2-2	CASSYRLAEITGELFF
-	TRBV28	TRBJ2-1	CATDNGGQRSSYNEQFF
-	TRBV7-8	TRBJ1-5	CASSLEGVSNQPQHF
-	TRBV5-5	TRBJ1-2	CASSLEVGQGVHYGYTF
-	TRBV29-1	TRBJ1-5	CSAQSGNQPQHF
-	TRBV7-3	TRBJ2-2	CASSPGLVTGELFF
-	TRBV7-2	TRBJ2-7	CASSLTGLAGDTYEQYF
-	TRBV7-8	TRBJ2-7	CASSLSDVDEQYF
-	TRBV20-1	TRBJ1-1	CSAKTTGDNTEAFF
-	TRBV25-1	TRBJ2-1	CASSGVAGVSGEQFF
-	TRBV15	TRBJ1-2	CATSRTGRPNGYTF
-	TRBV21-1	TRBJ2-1	CASSKRTGVPFF
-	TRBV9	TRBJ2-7	CASSVDGSDSTYEQYF
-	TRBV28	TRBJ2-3	CASRWDSSTDTQYF
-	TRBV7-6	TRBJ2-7	CASSLVLSGPFHEQYF
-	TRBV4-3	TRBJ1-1	CASSQQRDREVNTEAFF
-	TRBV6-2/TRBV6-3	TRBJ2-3	CASSYPRDRAYTDTQYF
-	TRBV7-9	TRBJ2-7	CAGQRSPGAYEQYF
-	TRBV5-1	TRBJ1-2	CASSSPEQGDYGYTF
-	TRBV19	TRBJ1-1	CASSINQGTEAFF
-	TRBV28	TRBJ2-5	CASSFEGIQKAGGPRETQYF
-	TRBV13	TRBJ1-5	CASSLAPISQPQHF
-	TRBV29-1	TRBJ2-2	CSVEQTYTGELFF
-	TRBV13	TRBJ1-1	CASSLRTGDTEAFF
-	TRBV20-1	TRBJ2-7	CSASQGSGEINEQYF
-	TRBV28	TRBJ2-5	CASSLVGLQETQYF
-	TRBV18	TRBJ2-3	CASSPPQGRTDTQYF
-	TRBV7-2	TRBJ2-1	CASSLGGGLAGGPFNEQFF
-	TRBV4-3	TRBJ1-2	CASSQARQASNYGYTF
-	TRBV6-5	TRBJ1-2	CASRPPGTGNGYTF
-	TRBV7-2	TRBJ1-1	CASSLEFQMNTEAFF
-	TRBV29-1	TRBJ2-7	CSAQIRTQLPYEQYF
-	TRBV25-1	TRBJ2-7	CASSTLGEREGSYEQYF
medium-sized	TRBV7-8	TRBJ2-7	CASSLASGGHYEQYF
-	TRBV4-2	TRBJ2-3	CASSQIEGSVPDTQYF
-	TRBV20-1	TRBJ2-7	CSASTGYSYEQYF
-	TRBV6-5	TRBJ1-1	CASTWTANTEAFF
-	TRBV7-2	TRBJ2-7	CASSLNNIYEQYF
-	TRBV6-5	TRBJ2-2	CASSPTLGSRGLGTGELFF
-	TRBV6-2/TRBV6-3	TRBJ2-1	CASSRGGVHNEQFF
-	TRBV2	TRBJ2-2	CASSDSRGLTGELFF